What follows is one TCR beta chain and its context. The sample is drawn from a study of shared clonotypes between healthy human individuals. Sequencing used immunoSEQ multiplex PCR; TCRdb keeps in-frame clones, though not all of them. Of millions of clones listed, 95% were seen once; the top ten hold 0.13%. The clonotype was recovered from a young man in good health. The sequencing input was naive CD4+ T cells sorted from blood. Subset noted: CD45RA+ positively selected.

The DNA of the CDR3 is TGTGCCAGCAGCCCCCCCGGGGCCGCGGAGCAGTACTTC. It specifies CASSPPGAAEQYF. This chain links TRBV5-4 with TRBJ2-7; D may correspond to TRBD1 or TRBD2 (5 bases each). CDR1 SGHNT and CDR2 YYREEE come from the germline V gene (reference sequence). V was clipped by 4 bases and J by 7 bases, with 15 bases between them. This CDR3 is 13 amino acids long.